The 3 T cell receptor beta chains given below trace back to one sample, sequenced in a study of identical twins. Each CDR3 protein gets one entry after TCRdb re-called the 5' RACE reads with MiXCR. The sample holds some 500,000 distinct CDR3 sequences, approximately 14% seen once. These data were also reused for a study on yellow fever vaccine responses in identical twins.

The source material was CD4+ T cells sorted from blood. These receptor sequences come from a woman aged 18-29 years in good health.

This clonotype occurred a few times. For the CDR3, the DNA is TGTGCCAGCAGCGTCGGGGCAGGGCAATACTACGAGCAGTACTTC. Amino acid sequence: CASSVGAGQYYEQYF. The rearrangement uses TRBV9 and TRBJ2-7; perhaps D is TRBD1 or TRBD2 (5 bases each). Trimming took 2 bases from V and 3 from J, leaving 15 bases between them. The CDR3 consists of 15 residues. Germline CDR1 reads SGDLS; CDR2 reads YYNGEE.

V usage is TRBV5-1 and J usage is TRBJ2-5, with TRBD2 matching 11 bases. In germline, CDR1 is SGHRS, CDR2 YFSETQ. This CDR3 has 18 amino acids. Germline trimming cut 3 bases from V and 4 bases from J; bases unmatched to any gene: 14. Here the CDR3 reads CASSSGLSGGAGRETQYF. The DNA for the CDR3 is TGCGCCAGCAGCTCGGGACTTAGCGGGGGGGCCGGTCGAGAGACCCAGTACTTC. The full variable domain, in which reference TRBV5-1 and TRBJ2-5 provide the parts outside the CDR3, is KAGVTQTPRYLIKTRGQQVTLSCSPISGHRSVSWYQQTPGQGLQFLFEYFSETQRNKGNFPGRFSGRQFSNSRSEMNVSTLELGDSALYLCASSSGLSGGAGRETQYFGPGTRLLVL.

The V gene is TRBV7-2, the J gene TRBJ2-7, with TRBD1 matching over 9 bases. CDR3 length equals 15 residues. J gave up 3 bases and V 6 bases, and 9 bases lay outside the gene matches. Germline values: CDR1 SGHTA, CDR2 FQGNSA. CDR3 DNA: TGTGCCAGCAGACCTCCCGGGACAGGGAACTACGAGCAGTACTTC. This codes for CASRPPGTGNYEQYF.